This entry is about one T cell receptor beta chain. Its antigen is undetermined. At one boundary the junction diverges from the germline segment, which might be a read error. Other DNA sequences in the sample encode the same CDR3. Sequencing used immunoSEQ multiplex PCR; TCRdb keeps in-frame clones, though not all of them. The sample has more than 45,000 clones, around 80% seen once. The data are from a study of OX40 agonist ivuxolimab in advanced cancers. Looking at the study overall: Administration of intravenous ivuxolimab to patients occurred every 2 weeks at 0.01 to 10 mg/kg. Dose-escalation patients had hepatocellular carcinoma, melanoma, renal cell or head and neck cancer.

The CDR3 length is 14 residues. Looked up from germline, CDR1 is SGHAT and CDR2 is FQNNGV. General study results and limits: In the 0.1 to 3.0 mg/kg range, CD4+ and CD8+ blood T cells had expanded clonally by week 6.

The specimen comprised CD4+ or CD8+ T cells sorted from blood, sampled in a trial of the OX40 agonist ivuxolimab. The chain employs TRBV11-2 and TRBJ1-2; D call uncertain. This receptor was identified in an adult with an advanced solid tumor such as melanoma, head and neck, liver or kidney cancer. CDR3 nucleotide sequence: TGTGCCAGCAGCTTAGTGCACAGCAACTATGGTTACACCTTC. This translates into CASSLVHSNYGYTF.